The 27 T cell receptor beta chains listed next were all sequenced from one sample in a study of T cell responses to AZD1222 COVID-19 vaccine. Only in-frame clones appear in the TCRdb table, and some are missing; sequencing was by immunoSEQ multiplex PCR. The table includes approximately 28,000 clones, about 90% detected once. The sequenced sample was peripheral blood, obtained 28 days after the second AZD1222 dose. These receptors were taken from an adult who received the AZD1222 COVID-19 vaccine.

The chain joins TRBV7-9 to TRBJ1-2; D call uncertain. Germline loops: CDR1 SEHNR, CDR2 FQNEAQ (reference sequence). V was pared by 1 base and J by 0 bases, with 6 bases between. CDR3 length: 14 residues. CDR3 loop: CASSLVVSNYGYTF. The DNA of the CDR3 is TGTGCCAGCAGCTTAGTCGTGTCTAACTATGGCTACACCTTC.

The rearrangement joins TRBV27 to TRBJ1-5; TRBD1 might be the D (5 bases). The CDR3 runs 14 residues. V gave up 2 bases and J gave up 7 bases, with 12 bases separating them. Looked up from germline, CDR1 is MNHEY and CDR2 is SMNVEV (reference sequence). The CDR3 region is CASSLGGAWQPQHF. The CDR3 nucleotides read TGTGCCAGCAGTTTAGGTGGGGCTTGGCAGCCCCAGCATTTT.

This sequence joins TRBV27 and TRBJ1-2; 9 nucleotides line up with TRBD1. Germline CDR1 MNHEY, CDR2 SMNVEV (reference sequence). The CDR3 extends over 15 amino acids. V lost 4 bases and J lost 2; bases outside the gene matches: 5. The CDR3 region has the DNA TGTGCCAGCAGTTCCGGGACAGGGATCAACTATGGCTACACCTTC. Translated: CASSSGTGINYGYTF.

The genes are TRBV5-8 and TRBJ1-2, with TRBD1 matching 12 bases. The CDR3 is 20 residues long. V shed 3 bases and J 8 bases; nucleotides not matched to a gene: 23. The germline V gene encodes CDR1 SGHTS and CDR2 YDEGEE. The CDR3 region is CASSCKTPGTGGWGRDGYTF. For the CDR3, the DNA is TGTGCCAGCAGCTGCAAAACCCCCGGGACAGGGGGCTGGGGGAGAGACGGCTACACCTTC.

The rearrangement uses TRBV19 and TRBJ2-2; a weak D match, TRBD2 (5 bases). V was cut by 6 bases and J by 4 bases, with 15 bases left in between. Germline loops: CDR1 LNHDA, CDR2 SQIVND (reference sequence). The CDR3 is 15 amino acids. This CDR3 is CASRLTHAGTGELFF. CDR3 DNA sequence: TGTGCCAGTAGGTTAACACACGCGGGCACCGGGGAGCTGTTTTTT.

The V gene is TRBV19, the J gene TRBJ1-3; D is possibly TRBD1 (5 bases). Germline V lookup: CDR1 LNHDA, CDR2 SQIVND (reference sequence). Trimming stripped 6 bases from V and 4 bases from J, with 10 bases between. This CDR3 is 13 amino acids long. In DNA, the CDR3 is TGTGCCAGTAGCCAACAGGAAGGAAACACCATATATTTT. Residues: CASSQQEGNTIYF.

This clone was counted a single time. V usage is TRBV28 and J usage is TRBJ2-1; 7 nucleotides align to TRBD2. The CDR3 runs to 14 residues. From germline, CDR1 is MDHEN and CDR2 SYDVKM. V trimming: 1 base; J trimming: 3 bases; junction bases outside the gene matches: 0. CDR3 nucleotides: TGTGCCAGCAGTTTATCTAGCGGCTACAATGAGCAGTTCTTC. Its protein product is CASSLSSGYNEQFF.

The chain recombines TRBV7-9 with TRBJ2-1; TRBD1 or TRBD2 may be the D gene (5 bases each). The germline CDR1 and CDR2 sequences are SEHNR and FQNEAQ (reference sequence). There are 12 residues in the CDR3. The germline V and J ends were trimmed by 4 bases and 6 bases, with 7 bases remaining between them. The CDR3 sequence: CASSWDANEQFF. CDR3 coding DNA: TGTGCCAGCAGCTGGGACGCCAATGAGCAGTTCTTC.

The count of this clone is one. The rearrangement uses TRBV7-2 and TRBJ1-2; 7 bases fit TRBD1. CDR3 length equals 14 residues. J gave up 7 bases and V 3 bases, and 8 bases lay outside the gene matches. The V gene's germline CDR1 is SGHTA and CDR2 FQGNSA. The CDR3 protein is CASSFLRGRGGYTF. CDR3 bases: TGTGCCAGCAGCTTCCTGAGGGGGCGCGGTGGCTACACCTTC. Full variable domain (outside the CDR3, taken from reference TRBV7-2 and TRBJ1-2): GAGVSQSPSNKVTEKGKDVELRCDPISGHTALYWYRQSLGQGLEFLIYFQGNSAPDKSGLPSDRFSAERTGGSVSTLTIQRTQQEDSAVYLCASSFLRGRGGYTFGSGTRLTVV.

The V and J genes are TRBV19 and TRBJ2-1; D gene ambiguous. V was clipped by 5 bases and J by 4 bases, with 9 bases between them. The CDR3 is made up of 13 amino acids. CDR1 is LNHDA, CDR2 SQIVND, per germline (reference sequence). The CDR3 DNA follows: TGTGCCAGTAGTCCGCCTGAATACAATGAGCAGTTCTTC. Its protein is CASSPPEYNEQFF.

DNA for the CDR3: TGTGCCAGCAGCTCTCAACCCCAACAAAACGAGCAGTACTTC. Its protein product is CASSSQPQQNEQYF. The V gene is TRBV7-2, the J gene TRBJ2-7; D ambiguous. Trimming took 4 bases from V and 5 from J, leaving 15 bases between them. CDR3 length: 14 amino acids. Germline V CDR1 and CDR2: SGHTA, FQGNSA.

This chain's CDR3 is CASTARAGQGAWGYTF. DNA of the CDR3: TGTGCCAGCACCGCGAGGGCAGGACAGGGGGCCTGGGGCTACACCTTC. The chain links TRBV27 to TRBJ1-2; 11 nucleotides match TRBD1. CDR1 MNHEY and CDR2 SMNVEV come from the germline V gene (reference sequence). The CDR3 extends over 16 amino acids. V dropped 7 bases and J dropped 8; count of bases not matched to a gene: 15.

This clone was found a few times. This chain links TRBV4-1 with TRBJ1-5; D not certain. This CDR3 is built from 17 residues. The V and J ends lost 2 bases and 6 bases respectively, with 20 bases between them. From germline, CDR1 is MGHRA and CDR2 YSYEKL. CDR3 region: CASSQTRLRGLGQPQHF. The CDR3 DNA sequence: TGCGCCAGCAGCCAAACGCGATTAAGAGGGCTGGGTCAGCCCCAGCATTTT.

The chain uses TRBV19 and TRBJ2-6; D tentatively fits TRBD1 or TRBD2 (5 bases each). V was shortened by 8 bases and J by 0 bases, with 20 bases between the two germline ends. This CDR3 comprises 18 residues. The V gene's germline CDR1 is LNHDA and CDR2 SQIVND (reference sequence). The CDR3, as DNA: TGTGCCAGTGCCAAACCGGGACCGCAGAGCTCTGGGGCCAACGTCCTGACTTTC. Amino acids: CASAKPGPQSSGANVLTF.

The V and J genes are TRBV11-2 and TRBJ2-2, with 9 bases fitting TRBD2. Germline V gives CDR1 SGHAT, CDR2 FQNNGV. Unmatched junction bases numbered 7, after V lost 3 bases and J lost 5 bases. The CDR3 sequence is 16 residues long. The DNA of the CDR3 is TGTGCCAGCAGCTTTGGCGGGAGGGCCCGTACCGGGGAGCTGTTTTTT. It specifies CASSFGGRARTGELFF. Full variable domain (outside the CDR3, taken from reference TRBV11-2 and TRBJ2-2): EAGVAQSPRYKIIEKRQSVAFWCNPISGHATLYWYQQILGQGPKLLIQFQNNGVVDDSQLPKDRFSAERLKGVDSTLKIQPAKLEDSAVYLCASSFGGRARTGELFFGEGSRLTVL.

The table lists this clone with a count of one. A junction end diverges from the germline sequence, so it may reflect a read error. The chain has TRBV19 and TRBJ1-1; possibly TRBD1 for D (5 bases). Germline V gene sequence: CDR1 LNHDA, CDR2 SQIVND (reference sequence). The CDR3 loop spans 15 amino acids. The CDR3 DNA reads as TGTGCCAGTAGTAAAAATCAGGGAAGAGGAACTGAAGCATTCTTT. It codes for CASSKNQGRGTEAFF.

V usage is TRBV6-5 and J usage is TRBJ2-7; 13 positions agree with TRBD2. CDR1 and CDR2 from the germline V gene are MNHEY and SVGAGI. The length of the CDR3 is 15 residues. Trimming cost V 6 bases and J 3 bases; bases outside gene matches: 5. CDR3 bases: TGTGCCAGCAGGACGCGACTAGCGGGGGGCTACGAGCAGTACTTC. It codes for CASRTRLAGGYEQYF.

This rearrangement joins TRBV5-4 to TRBJ1-1, with unresolved D. CDR1 and CDR2 (germline): SGHNT, YYREEE (reference sequence). This CDR3 contains 16 residues. Trimming left V 2 bases short and J 0 bases short, with 14 bases between. Here the CDR3 reads CASSFSRGFVNTEAFF. The CDR3 coding sequence is TGTGCCAGCAGCTTCTCTCGAGGATTCGTGAACACTGAAGCTTTCTTT.

J is TRBJ2-5 and V is TRBV6-5, with TRBD2 matching over 9 bases. Looked up from germline, CDR1 is MNHEY and CDR2 is SVGAGI. The ends lost 5 bases at V and 1 base at J; junction bases unmatched: 5. This CDR3 spans 15 amino acids. CDR3 amino acids: CASSRTSVFQETQYF. DNA of the CDR3: TGTGCCAGCAGTCGGACTAGCGTTTTCCAAGAGACCCAGTACTTC.

By sample share, this clone is large. The chain has TRBV7-9 and TRBJ2-7; the D gene could be TRBD1 or TRBD2 (5 bases each). This CDR3 spans 15 amino acids. The germline gives CDR1 SEHNR, CDR2 FQNEAQ (reference sequence). The V and J ends lost 1 base and 3 bases respectively, with 13 bases between them. CDR3 coding DNA: TGTGCCAGCAGCTTAGGTGGGACGGCATTCTACGAGCAGTACTTC. Its protein product is CASSLGGTAFYEQYF.

The chain's CDR3 is CAISDGTNNEKLFF. CDR3 nucleotide sequence: TGTGCCATCAGTGACGGCACCAACAATGAAAAACTGTTTTTT. V and J are TRBV10-3 and TRBJ1-4, with D unclear. Germline values: CDR1 ENHRY, CDR2 SYGVKD. This CDR3 contains 14 residues. V lost 3 bases, J lost 5 bases, and 10 bases lay in between.

CDR3 sequence (DNA): TGCGCCAGCAGCCAGCAAGAGGCCTCTGGAAACACCATATATTTT. It translates to CASSQQEASGNTIYF. The chain links TRBV5-1 to TRBJ1-3; D not resolved. The ends were cut back, 4 bases at V and 0 bases at J, with 11 bases in the middle. Per germline, CDR1 SGHRS and CDR2 YFSETQ. The CDR3 extends over 15 amino acids.

CDR3 loop: CASGTPGTTEAFF. The CDR3 DNA follows: TGTGCCAGCGGTACACCCGGCACCACTGAAGCTTTCTTT. V and J are TRBV28 and TRBJ1-1; no reliable D call. Germline CDR1 and CDR2: MDHEN and SYDVKM. This CDR3 contains 13 residues. V lost 8 bases to trimming and J lost 4 bases, with 14 bases between them. Variable domain in full (rest from reference TRBV28 and TRBJ1-1): DVKVTQSSRYLVKRTGEKVFLECVQDMDHENMFWYRQDPGLGLRLIYFSYDVKMKEKGDIPEGYSVSREKKERFSLILESASTNQTSMYLCASGTPGTTEAFFGQGTRLTVV.

The chain couples TRBV6-5 to TRBJ1-1; D call uncertain. Germline V CDR1 and CDR2: MNHEY, SVGAGI. Trimming took off 2 bases at V and 4 bases at J, with 8 bases between the two ends. The CDR3 consists of 13 residues. The CDR3: CASSYGVATEAFF. CDR3 DNA: TGTGCCAGCAGTTACGGGGTTGCCACTGAAGCTTTCTTT.

The rearrangement joins TRBV28 to TRBJ1-4, with D perhaps TRBD1 (5 bases). Germline V gene sequence: CDR1 MDHEN, CDR2 SYDVKM. This CDR3 region has 15 residues. V was trimmed by 5 bases and J by 6 bases, leaving 16 bases between them. In nucleotides, the CDR3 is TGTGCCAGCAGTCCCTCAGGGCCGATGGATGAAAAACTGTTTTTT. Residues: CASSPSGPMDEKLFF.

V usage is TRBV7-2 and J usage is TRBJ2-7, with a possible D match to TRBD1 (5 bases). V was clipped by 1 base and J by 2 bases, with 12 bases between them. There are 15 residues in the CDR3. Per germline, CDR1 SGHTA and CDR2 FQGNSA. CDR3 loop: CASSLGAGMTYEQYF. The CDR3 bases are TGTGCCAGCAGCTTAGGGGCAGGGATGACCTACGAGCAGTACTTC.

This chain connects TRBV5-6 to TRBJ1-5; a weak D match, TRBD1 (5 bases). CDR3 length equals 13 residues. With 0 bases removed from V and 5 bases from J, the gap between germline ends came to 6 bases. Germline assignment: CDR1 SGHDT and CDR2 YYEEEE. CDR3: CASSLGGDQPQHF. CDR3 bases: TGTGCCAGCAGCTTGGGGGGGGATCAGCCCCAGCATTTT.